This T cell receptor beta chain comes out of a study of blood T cell repertoires in COVID-19. Across the study: The United States, Italy and Spain were the sources of the acute and convalescent COVID-19 samples. Nucleic acid was either cDNA or gDNA, and it came from T cells, B-cell-depleted T cells, or PBMCs.

The authors' processing: Nucleated cell counts were estimated from reference gene primer amplification. Sequencing was performed with immunoSEQ multiplex PCR; in TCRdb, only in-frame clones are kept and a portion is missing. V, J and clone size were drawn from that table, and D and trimming were deduced from the DNA. The table includes 200,000 to 300,000 clones, nearly 85% detected once. A note on this clone: At one end the junction does not follow the germline gene, possibly because of a read error.

The CDR3 has 15 residues. The germline CDR1 and CDR2 sequences are SSHAT and FNYEAQ (reference sequence). Sequencing was done on a sample of peripheral blood. The TCR comes from a human donor in a cohort sampled during active COVID-19. V usage is TRBV7-7 and J usage is TRBJ2-3; D possibly corresponds to TRBD2 (6 bases). The CDR3 here is CASSPLEGFTDTQYF. The CDR3 region has the DNA TGTGCTAGCAGCCCTCTGGAGGGTTTCACAGATACGCAGTATTTT.